Listed below are T cell receptor beta chains from one sample, sequenced in a study of T cell responses to AZD1222 COVID-19 vaccine. Produced via immunoSEQ multiplex PCR; TCRdb's table is partial and in-frame only. The sample yields some 150,000 clones, over 75% seen once. The sequences come from peripheral blood, collected on day 0 of AZD1222 vaccination. Receptors were obtained from an adult in good health. CDR3s include the opening cysteine and the closing phenylalanine or tryptophan. Fields, in order: J gene, V gene, clone size, D gene, CDR3 DNA, CDR3 protein. D genes are given only for firm matches. Part of the rows lack a size; the others show once, few, many or a class for expanded clones.

j_call: TRBJ2-7; v_call: TRBV5-1; clone_size: -; d_call: -; cdr3_nt: TGCGCCAGCAGCTTGGAGGGCCAAAACGAGCAGTACTTC; cdr3_aa: CASSLEGQNEQYF
j_call: TRBJ2-2; v_call: TRBV3-1/TRBV3-2; clone_size: -; d_call: TRBD2; cdr3_nt: TGTGCCAGCAGCCCATCCGCGGGGGGCAGGGGCGGGGAGCTGTTTTTT; cdr3_aa: CASSPSAGGRGGELFF
j_call: TRBJ2-7; v_call: TRBV7-9; clone_size: -; d_call: -; cdr3_nt: TGTGCCAGCAGCGGGGCGGGGACTCCCCGGTACGAGCAGTACTTC; cdr3_aa: CASSGAGTPRYEQYF
j_call: TRBJ2-7; v_call: TRBV29-1; clone_size: -; d_call: -; cdr3_nt: TGCAGCGTCAACGTAGGGGTTGGCGAGCAGTACTTC; cdr3_aa: CSVNVGVGEQYF
j_call: TRBJ2-2; v_call: TRBV6-6; clone_size: few; d_call: TRBD1; cdr3_nt: TGTGCCAGCAGGTGGTCGGACAGGGGTGACACCGGGGAGCTGTTTTTT; cdr3_aa: CASRWSDRGDTGELFF
j_call: TRBJ1-1; v_call: TRBV10-1; clone_size: once; d_call: -; cdr3_nt: TGCGCCAGCAGTGAGTTCACAAACATGAACACTGAAGCTTTCTTT; cdr3_aa: CASSEFTNMNTEAFF
j_call: TRBJ2-1; v_call: TRBV12-5; clone_size: -; d_call: -; cdr3_nt: TGTGCTAGTGGTCACGGGAGTCAAGGGGGCAATGAGCAGTTCTTC; cdr3_aa: CASGHGSQGGNEQFF
j_call: TRBJ2-1; v_call: TRBV28; clone_size: -; d_call: TRBD2; cdr3_nt: TGTGCCAGCAGTTTATCTAGCGGGGGGGCGGAGGAGCAGTTCTTC; cdr3_aa: CASSLSSGGAEEQFF
j_call: TRBJ2-3; v_call: TRBV5-4; clone_size: -; d_call: -; cdr3_nt: TGTGCCAGCAGCTTGGTCGGCGGGGGCGCCTGGGATACGCAGTATTTT; cdr3_aa: CASSLVGGGAWDTQYF
j_call: TRBJ1-2; v_call: TRBV3-1/TRBV3-2; clone_size: -; d_call: -; cdr3_nt: TGTGCCAGCAGCCGTACTCGGGGTGATGGCTACACCTTC; cdr3_aa: CASSRTRGDGYTF
j_call: TRBJ2-7; v_call: TRBV7-9; clone_size: -; d_call: -; cdr3_nt: TGTGCCAGCAGCTCCACCTCCGACAGAAACTACGAGCAGTACTTC; cdr3_aa: CASSSTSDRNYEQYF
j_call: TRBJ1-6; v_call: TRBV19; clone_size: -; d_call: -; cdr3_nt: TGTGCCAGTAGTCCTTTTCGGGGGGCTGACCCCTATAATTCACCCCTCCACTTT; cdr3_aa: CASSPFRGADPYNSPLHF
j_call: TRBJ2-5; v_call: TRBV7-9; clone_size: -; d_call: -; cdr3_nt: TGTGCCAGCAGCTTAGCCGAGACCCAGTACTTC; cdr3_aa: CASSLAETQYF
j_call: TRBJ1-6; v_call: TRBV3-1/TRBV3-2; clone_size: -; d_call: -; cdr3_nt: TGTGCCAGCAGCCAAGTTGAGGGAGTGGCCCTCCACTTT; cdr3_aa: CASSQVEGVALHF
j_call: TRBJ2-1; v_call: TRBV18; clone_size: once; d_call: -; cdr3_nt: TGTGCCAGCTCACCCTTCGGCAGCAATGAGCAGTTCTTC; cdr3_aa: CASSPFGSNEQFF
j_call: TRBJ2-7; v_call: TRBV6-5; clone_size: once; d_call: -; cdr3_nt: TGTGCCAGCAGTTACTCGAAATGGAGACTCCTGTCCGAGCAGTACTTC; cdr3_aa: CASSYSKWRLLSEQYF
j_call: TRBJ2-7; v_call: TRBV6-5; clone_size: -; d_call: TRBD1; cdr3_nt: TGTGCCAGCAGACAGGGGCCCTACGAGCAGTACTTC; cdr3_aa: CASRQGPYEQYF
j_call: TRBJ1-1; v_call: TRBV3-1/TRBV3-2; clone_size: -; d_call: -; cdr3_nt: TGTGCCAGCAGCTCCGAGCTTTGGGGGGCGGGCACTGAAGCTTTCTTT; cdr3_aa: CASSSELWGAGTEAFF
j_call: TRBJ2-2; v_call: TRBV19; clone_size: -; d_call: -; cdr3_nt: TGTGCCAGTAGTTTTTCTTCGCTGAACACCGGGGAGCTGTTTTTT; cdr3_aa: CASSFSSLNTGELFF
j_call: TRBJ1-2; v_call: TRBV7-8; clone_size: -; d_call: -; cdr3_nt: TGTGCCAGCAGCCCGCGGGACGGCCCCACTAACTATGGCTACACCTTC; cdr3_aa: CASSPRDGPTNYGYTF
j_call: TRBJ2-7; v_call: TRBV11-3; clone_size: -; d_call: -; cdr3_nt: TGTGCCAGCAGCTTAGATCGGGCAGGGAACGAGCAGTACTTC; cdr3_aa: CASSLDRAGNEQYF
j_call: TRBJ2-1; v_call: TRBV7-8; clone_size: -; d_call: TRBD2; cdr3_nt: TGTGCCAGCAGCGCTCCAGTAGCGGGGGCCAACAATGAGCAGTTCTTC; cdr3_aa: CASSAPVAGANNEQFF
j_call: TRBJ2-7; v_call: TRBV11-3; clone_size: -; d_call: -; cdr3_nt: TGTGCCAGCAGCTTAAGGGCGGGGAGCTCCTACGAGCAGTACTTC; cdr3_aa: CASSLRAGSSYEQYF
j_call: TRBJ2-1; v_call: TRBV30; clone_size: -; d_call: -; cdr3_nt: TGTGCCTGGAGAATAGATGTGTTGAGGGGCCCGCCGTTCTTC; cdr3_aa: CAWRIDVLRGPPFF
j_call: TRBJ1-4; v_call: TRBV29-1; clone_size: -; d_call: -; cdr3_nt: TGCAGCGTTCACGAAGGCGCCGAAAAACTGTTTTTT; cdr3_aa: CSVHEGAEKLFF
j_call: TRBJ1-3; v_call: TRBV10-3; clone_size: -; d_call: -; cdr3_nt: TGTGCCATCAGTGCCGACGGTGGGTCTGGAAACACCATATATTTT; cdr3_aa: CAISADGGSGNTIYF
j_call: TRBJ1-2; v_call: TRBV7-9; clone_size: once; d_call: -; cdr3_nt: TGTGCCAGCACCCCGGCCGGGTCCTATCATGGCTACACCTTC; cdr3_aa: CASTPAGSYHGYTF
j_call: TRBJ1-1; v_call: TRBV6-6; clone_size: -; d_call: TRBD1; cdr3_nt: TGTGCCAGCAGTCCCACACGTGGTCAGGGGGCGAACACTGAAGCTTTCTTT; cdr3_aa: CASSPTRGQGANTEAFF
j_call: TRBJ2-7; v_call: TRBV30; clone_size: -; d_call: -; cdr3_nt: TGTGCCTGGAGTGTTGCAGCCTACGAGCAGTACTTC; cdr3_aa: CAWSVAAYEQYF